This T cell receptor beta chain was observed in a study of patients and donors after allogeneic stem cell transplantation. From the RT-PCR reads, TCRdb called clonotypes with MiXCR, one entry per CDR3 protein. The data contain a few hundred thousand distinct CDR3 sequences, less than 15% of them singletons. The CDR3 runs to 13 residues. The germline V gene encodes CDR1 LNHDA and CDR2 SQIVND (reference sequence). V was trimmed by 6 bases and J by 7 bases, leaving 10 bases between them. This sequence joins TRBV19 and TRBJ1-6; no reliable D call. This clonotype originated in a human donor who was either an allogeneic HSCT recipient or a stem cell or donor lymphocyte infusion donor (not recorded which). It is not recorded whose cells these are; they may come from a transplant donor. The sample comprised blood, either unsorted or a sorted T cell fraction (not recorded which). CDR3 DNA sequence: TGTGCCAGTAGCCCCGAGAGGAATTCACCCCTCCACTTT. Amino acid sequence: CASSPERNSPLHF.